This entry lists 4 T cell receptor beta chains sequenced from one sample in a study of cytomegalovirus exposure and HLA in healthy donors (dated by TCRdb to the late 2010s). The library was generated by the immunoSEQ multiplex PCR assay. The multiplex PCR relied on a mix of 60 forward primers for TCR Vbeta segments and 13 reverse primers for TCR Jbeta segments. This is the immuneACCESS table as TCRdb keeps it, with only in-frame sequences that have V and J called. A part of the clones is gone; compared with another copy, unresolved V genes explain less than half, and the rest is unexplained. In all, the sample holds approximately 190,000 clones, and approximately 86% of those were seen once. Approximately 0.98% of the sample belongs to the ten largest clones. Sequenced: PBMCs. The receptor source for this set is a boy between 2 and 10 years old in good health and CMV-seronegative.

The genes are TRBV2 and TRBJ2-2; D possibly corresponds to TRBD2 (5 bases). Germline V lookup: CDR1 SNHLY, CDR2 FYNNEI. CDR3 length: 14 residues. Trimming took 0 bases from V and 6 from J, leaving 8 bases between them. CDR3 in DNA: TGTGCCAGCAGTGAAGCGCGAGGGTCCGGGGAGCTGTTTTTT. Translated: CASSEARGSGELFF.

The chain couples TRBV7-3 to TRBJ2-2; TRBD2 aligns across 8 bases. The germline CDR1 and CDR2 sequences are SGHTA and FQGTGA. V trimming: 1 base; J trimming: 5 bases; junction bases outside the gene matches: 0. The CDR3 runs to 14 residues. The CDR3 spells CASSLSGRTGELFF. In DNA, the CDR3 is TGTGCCAGCAGCTTAAGCGGGAGGACCGGGGAGCTGTTTTTT.

V usage is TRBV28 and J usage is TRBJ2-5; no clear D gene. With 5 bases removed from V and 11 bases from J, the gap between germline ends came to 12 bases. The germline CDR1 and CDR2 sequences are MDHEN and SYDVKM. This CDR3 is 11 amino acids long. The CDR3 DNA reads TGTGCCAGCAGTCTCGACTTGGTGCAGTACTTC. Its translation is CASSLDLVQYF.

The gene calls are TRBV5-6 and TRBJ1-6, with TRBD1 matching 7 bases. CDR3 length: 18 residues. J was trimmed by 0 bases and V by 4 bases; bases with no gene match: 10. Germline lookup yields CDR1 SGHDT and CDR2 YYEEEE. CDR3 amino acids: CASSLRQGASSYNSPLHF. CDR3 in DNA: TGTGCCAGCAGCCTTAGACAGGGTGCGAGCTCCTATAATTCACCCCTCCACTTT.